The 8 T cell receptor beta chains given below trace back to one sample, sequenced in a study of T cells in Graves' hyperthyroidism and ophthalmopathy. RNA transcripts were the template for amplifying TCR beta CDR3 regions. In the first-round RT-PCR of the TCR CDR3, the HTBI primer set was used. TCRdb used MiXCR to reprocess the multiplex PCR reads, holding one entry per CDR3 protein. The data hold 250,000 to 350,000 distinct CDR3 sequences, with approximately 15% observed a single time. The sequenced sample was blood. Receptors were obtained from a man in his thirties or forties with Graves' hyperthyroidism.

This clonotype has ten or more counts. The CDR3 nucleotides are TGTGCCGCGGGATCCGGGCCCGGCTACGAGCAGTACTTC. This sequence encodes CAAGSGPGYEQYF. V usage is TRBV24-1 and J usage is TRBJ2-7, with D tentatively TRBD2 (6 bases). In germline, CDR1 is KGHDR, CDR2 SFDVKD. The CDR3 has 13 residues. V was trimmed by 12 bases and J by 3 bases, leaving 17 bases between them.

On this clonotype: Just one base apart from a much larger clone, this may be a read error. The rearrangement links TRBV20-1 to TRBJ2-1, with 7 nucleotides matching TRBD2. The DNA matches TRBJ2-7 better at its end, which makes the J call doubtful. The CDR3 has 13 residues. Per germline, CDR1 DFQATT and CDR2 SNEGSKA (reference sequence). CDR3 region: CSVLQRENNEQYF. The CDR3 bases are TGCAGTGTTCTACAGCGGGAAAACAATGAGCAGTACTTC.

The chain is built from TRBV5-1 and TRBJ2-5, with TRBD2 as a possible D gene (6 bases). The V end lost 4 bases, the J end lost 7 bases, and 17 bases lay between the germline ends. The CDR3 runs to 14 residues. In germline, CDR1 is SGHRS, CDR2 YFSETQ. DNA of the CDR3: TGCGCCAGCAGCCCGACGGACCCGGAGGGGACCCAGTACTTC. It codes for CASSPTDPEGTQYF.

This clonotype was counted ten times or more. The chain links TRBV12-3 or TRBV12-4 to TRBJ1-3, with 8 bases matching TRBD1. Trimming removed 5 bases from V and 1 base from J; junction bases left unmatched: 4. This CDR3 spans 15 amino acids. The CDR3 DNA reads TGTGCCAGCAGTACGGACAGGGCATCTGGAAACACCATATATTTT. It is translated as CASSTDRASGNTIYF.

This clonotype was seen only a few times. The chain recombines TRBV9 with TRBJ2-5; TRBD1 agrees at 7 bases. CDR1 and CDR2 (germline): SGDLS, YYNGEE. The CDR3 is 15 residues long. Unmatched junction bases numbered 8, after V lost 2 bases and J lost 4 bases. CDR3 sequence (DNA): TGTGCCAGCAGCGTCGGCCTACAGGGGTTAGAGACCCAGTACTTC. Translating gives CASSVGLQGLETQYF. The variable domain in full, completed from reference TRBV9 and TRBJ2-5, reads DSGVTQTPKHLITATGQRVTLRCSPRSGDLSVYWYQQSLDQGLQFLIQYYNGEERAKGNILERFSAQQFPDLHSELNLSSLELGDSALYFCASSVGLQGLETQYFGPGTRLLVL.

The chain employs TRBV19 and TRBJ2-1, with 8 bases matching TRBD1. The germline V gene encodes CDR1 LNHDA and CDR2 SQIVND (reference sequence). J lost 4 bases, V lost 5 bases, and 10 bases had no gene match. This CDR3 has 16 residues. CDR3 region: CASSGLRDRIYNEQFF. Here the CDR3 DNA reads TGTGCCAGTAGTGGGCTCCGGGACAGGATTTACAATGAGCAGTTCTTC.

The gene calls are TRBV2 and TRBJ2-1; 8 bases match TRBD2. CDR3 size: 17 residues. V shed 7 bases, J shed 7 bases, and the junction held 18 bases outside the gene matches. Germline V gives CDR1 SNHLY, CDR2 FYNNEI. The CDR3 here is CASKGTSQVLGRNEQFF. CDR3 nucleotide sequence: TGTGCCAGCAAGGGGACTAGTCAAGTCCTGGGGCGGAATGAGCAGTTCTTC.

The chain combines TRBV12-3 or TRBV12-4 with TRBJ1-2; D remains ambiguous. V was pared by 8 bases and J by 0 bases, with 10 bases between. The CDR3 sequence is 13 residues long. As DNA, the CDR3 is TGTGCCAGCCAAACAGCTTCTAACTATGGCTACACCTTC. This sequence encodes CASQTASNYGYTF.